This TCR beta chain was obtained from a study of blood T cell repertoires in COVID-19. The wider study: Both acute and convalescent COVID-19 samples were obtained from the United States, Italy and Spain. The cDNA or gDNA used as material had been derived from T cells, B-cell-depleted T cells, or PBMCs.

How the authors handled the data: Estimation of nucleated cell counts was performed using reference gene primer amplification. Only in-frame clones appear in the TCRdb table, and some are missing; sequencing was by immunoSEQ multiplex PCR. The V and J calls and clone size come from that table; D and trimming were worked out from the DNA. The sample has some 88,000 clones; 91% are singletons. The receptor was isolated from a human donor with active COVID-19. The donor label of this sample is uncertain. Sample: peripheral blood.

The CDR3 bases are TGTGCCAGCAGTTACTCGACGTCAGGATTTATTTACGAGCAGTACTTC. Translation: CASSYSTSGFIYEQYF. The chain has TRBV6-2 or TRBV6-3 and TRBJ2-7, with D hard to call. CDR3 size: 16 residues. The V end was cut by 0 bases, the J end by 4 bases, with 16 bases between. Germline-derived CDR1 and CDR2 are MNHEY and SVGEGT.